These 28 T cell receptor beta chains came from one sample sequenced in a study of T cell responses to AZD1222 COVID-19 vaccine. Produced via immunoSEQ multiplex PCR; TCRdb's table is partial and in-frame only. Of 150,000 to 180,000 clones in the sample, roughly nine tenths were seen once. Sequencing used peripheral blood, obtained on day 0 of AZD1222 vaccination. These receptors were collected from an adult in good health.

CDR3 coding DNA: TGTGCCAGTAATCGGATAAGCGGGGGGGAATACACCGGGGAGCTGTTTTTT. Translation gives CASNRISGGEYTGELFF. The genes are TRBV19 and TRBJ2-2; 10 bases line up with TRBD2. The CDR3 loop spans 17 amino acids. After removal of 7 bases from V and 3 bases from J, the junction contained 11 bases not matched to a gene. The germline gives CDR1 LNHDA, CDR2 SQIVND (reference sequence).

This chain links TRBV11-2 with TRBJ1-3; a possible D gene is TRBD1 (5 bases). The CDR3 runs 16 residues. V was cut by 5 bases and J by 4 bases, with 18 bases left in between. Germline CDR1 SGHAT, CDR2 FQNNGV. CDR3 residues: CASSTRDGASGNTIYF. The DNA for the CDR3 is TGTGCCAGCAGCACCCGAGACGGGGCTTCGGGAAACACCATATATTTT.

The V call is TRBV15, the J call TRBJ2-3, with 7 bases fitting TRBD1. V was clipped by 5 bases and J by 0 bases; unmatched bases: 2. The germline V gene encodes CDR1 LNHNV and CDR2 YYDKDF (reference sequence). The CDR3 runs to 14 residues. The CDR3 loop is CATSEGGSTDTQYF. CDR3 sequence (DNA): TGTGCCACCAGCGAAGGGGGCAGCACAGATACGCAGTATTTT.

The V call is TRBV29-1, the J call TRBJ1-5, with 8 bases fitting TRBD1. The CDR3 extends over 13 amino acids. CDR1 is SQVTM, CDR2 ANQGSEA, per germline. V dropped 6 bases and J dropped 3; count of bases not matched to a gene: 4. The CDR3 loop reads CSVETGVNQPQHF. The CDR3 DNA reads as TGCAGCGTCGAGACAGGGGTCAATCAGCCCCAGCATTTT.

V usage is TRBV10-3 and J usage is TRBJ2-7; 8 bases map to TRBD1. The germline gives CDR1 ENHRY, CDR2 SYGVKD. The CDR3 is 14 residues long. J was trimmed by 2 bases and V by 3 bases; bases with no gene match: 3. The CDR3 loop reads CAISETGGPYEQYF. In DNA form, the CDR3 reads TGTGCCATCAGTGAAACAGGGGGACCCTACGAGCAGTACTTC.

The genes are TRBV28 and TRBJ1-5; D is unclear. CDR1 is MDHEN and CDR2 is SYDVKM in the germline V gene. The CDR3 length is 14 residues. Trimming took off 5 bases at V and 5 bases at J, with 13 bases between the two ends. The CDR3 spells CASSPTLGHQPQHF. The CDR3 region has the DNA TGTGCCAGCAGTCCGACCCTGGGTCATCAGCCCCAGCATTTT.

The table lists this clone with a few counts. The rearrangement uses TRBV24-1 and TRBJ2-1; D not certain. CDR3 length: 16 residues. The germline V and J ends were trimmed by 4 bases and 2 bases, with 14 bases remaining between them. Germline V gene sequence: CDR1 KGHDR, CDR2 SFDVKD. CDR3 sequence (DNA): TGTGCCACCAGTGACCCTATCAAGACCCCCTACAATGAGCAGTTCTTC. It translates to CATSDPIKTPYNEQFF.

The rearrangement joins TRBV4-3 to TRBJ2-1; 14 nucleotides align to TRBD2. V trimming: 4 bases; J trimming: 6 bases; junction bases outside the gene matches: 8. The CDR3 has 17 residues. Germline-derived CDR1 and CDR2 are LGHNA and YSLEER. The CDR3 is CASSLGRGTSGGNEQFF. Written as DNA, the CDR3 is TGCGCCAGCAGCCTTGGACGAGGGACTAGCGGGGGCAATGAGCAGTTCTTC.

The chain combines TRBV7-9 with TRBJ1-4, with D uncertain. The CDR3 has 16 amino acids. The germline CDR1 and CDR2 sequences are SEHNR and FQNEAQ (reference sequence). Trimming shortened V by 4 bases and J by 5 bases, and 17 bases separated the two germline ends. CDR3 sequence: CASSSLTLTGNEKLFF. The CDR3 DNA sequence: TGTGCCAGCAGCTCGCTCACACTGACCGGGAATGAAAAACTGTTTTTT.

Written as DNA, the CDR3 is TGCAGCGTTGAAGTTAACGAAAAACTGTTTTTT. This gives the protein CSVEVNEKLFF. J is TRBJ1-4 and V is TRBV29-1; D not resolved. This CDR3 has 11 amino acids. Germline loops: CDR1 SQVTM, CDR2 ANQGSEA. Trimming took off 1 base at V and 8 bases at J, with 5 bases between the two ends.

This clone has a handful of counts. The chain carries TRBV27 and TRBJ2-1; D gene ambiguous. The CDR3 extends over 16 amino acids. The germline V gene encodes CDR1 MNHEY and CDR2 SMNVEV (reference sequence). Trimming shortened V by 1 base and J by 5 bases, and 15 bases separated the two germline ends. The CDR3 is CASSLYATPTNNEQFF. CDR3 nucleotide sequence: TGTGCCAGCAGTTTATACGCGACCCCGACCAACAATGAGCAGTTCTTC.

As for this clone: Other DNA sequences in this specimen translate into the identical CDR3. V usage is TRBV18 and J usage is TRBJ1-1; 8 bases fit TRBD1. Germline CDR1 reads KGHSH; CDR2 reads LQKENI. The CDR3 extends over 14 amino acids. J was trimmed by 1 base and V by 3 bases; bases with no gene match: 1. The CDR3, as DNA: TGTGCCAGCTCACCCGGGACAGGGAACACTGAAGCTTTCTTT. Translating gives CASSPGTGNTEAFF.

The genes are TRBV27 and TRBJ2-1; 10 nucleotides agree with TRBD2. Germline V gives CDR1 MNHEY, CDR2 SMNVEV (reference sequence). The CDR3 extends over 14 amino acids. V was pared by 6 bases and J by 10 bases, with 9 bases of the junction left unmatched. CDR3 protein: CASRTSGAPREQFF. CDR3 coding DNA: TGTGCCAGCAGAACTAGCGGGGCCCCCCGAGAGCAGTTCTTC.

The CDR3 DNA reads TGCAGCGCATCCGGGACAGGGTACACCGGGGAGCTGTTTTTT. It is translated as CSASGTGYTGELFF. The chain is built from TRBV29-1 and TRBJ2-2; 9 nucleotides agree with TRBD1. Germline V gene data show CDR1 as SQVTM and CDR2 as ANQGSEA. The CDR3 runs 14 residues. Trimming cost V 7 bases and J 3 bases; bases outside gene matches: 6.

J is TRBJ2-1 and V is TRBV27; 12 bases match TRBD1. Germline V lookup: CDR1 MNHEY, CDR2 SMNVEV (reference sequence). The trim removed 7 bases at V and 7 bases at J, leaving 8 bases unmatched. The CDR3 has 15 amino acids. CDR3 protein: CASKKWDRGRNEQFF. The DNA for the CDR3 is TGTGCCAGCAAGAAGTGGGACAGGGGGCGGAATGAGCAGTTCTTC.

V usage is TRBV11-2 and J usage is TRBJ2-1; possibly TRBD1 for D (5 bases). Germline CDR1 and CDR2: SGHAT and FQNNGV. Trimming took 1 base from V and 6 from J, leaving 7 bases between them. The CDR3 runs 13 residues. Written as DNA, the CDR3 is TGTGCCAGCAGCTTAGTAGGGGTCAATGAGCAGTTCTTC. Translation: CASSLVGVNEQFF. Looking up the rest from reference TRBV11-2 and TRBJ2-1 gives the full variable domain: EAGVAQSPRYKIIEKRQSVAFWCNPISGHATLYWYQQILGQGPKLLIQFQNNGVVDDSQLPKDRFSAERLKGVDSTLKIQPAKLEDSAVYLCASSLVGVNEQFFGPGTRLTVL.

This chain connects TRBV7-9 to TRBJ1-1; 10 nucleotides agree with TRBD1. V lost 1 base to trimming and J lost 2 bases; unmatched junction nucleotides: 1. CDR1 and CDR2 from the germline V gene are SEHNR and FQNEAQ (reference sequence). This CDR3 region has 15 residues. The CDR3 region has the DNA TGTGCCAGCAGCTTAGAGACAGGGGGCAACACTGAAGCTTTCTTT. It specifies CASSLETGGNTEAFF.

This chain links TRBV28 with TRBJ1-2; 8 bases map to TRBD1. CDR3 length: 15 amino acids. Trimming removed 7 bases from V and 1 base from J; junction bases left unmatched: 8. CDR1 and CDR2 from the germline V gene are MDHEN and SYDVKM. Here the CDR3 DNA reads TGTGCCAGCACTGTAGCAGGGGGCGTTAACTATGGCTACACCTTC. Translated, it gives CASTVAGGVNYGYTF.

A few counts support this clone. The V call is TRBV7-8, the J call TRBJ1-6; D is undetermined. The CDR3 is made up of 17 amino acids. Germline V gene lookup returns CDR1 SGHVS and CDR2 FQNEAQ. V was pared by 7 bases and J by 5 bases, with 21 bases between. CDR3 residues: CASNPGGRMRDNSPLHF. CDR3 coding DNA: TGTGCCAGCAATCCTGGAGGGCGGATGCGGGATAATTCACCCCTCCACTTT.

The CDR3 DNA is TGTGCCAGCAGCTCTGGGAAAGACACTGAAGCTTTCTTT. It translates to CASSSGKDTEAFF. The chain combines TRBV7-9 with TRBJ1-1; D gene unclear. This CDR3 contains 13 residues. V lost 4 bases and J 3 bases, leaving 9 bases between the germline ends. The germline V gene has CDR1 SEHNR and CDR2 FQNEAQ (reference sequence). Drawing the rest from reference TRBV7-9 and TRBJ1-1, the complete variable domain is DTGVSQNPRHKITKRGQNVTFRCDPISEHNRLYWYRQTLGQGPEFLTYFQNEAQLEKSRLLSDRFSAERPKGSFSTLEIQRTEQGDSAMYLCASSSGKDTEAFFGQGTRLTVV.

This chain links TRBV28 with TRBJ2-2, with D perhaps TRBD1 (6 bases). CDR3 size: 14 residues. V was cut by 2 bases and J by 4 bases, with 8 bases left in between. The V gene's germline CDR1 is MDHEN and CDR2 SYDVKM. CDR3 nucleotide sequence: TGTGCCAGCAGTTTAGGGGGCCGCACCGGGGAGCTGTTTTTT. Translation gives CASSLGGRTGELFF.

The chain combines TRBV2 with TRBJ1-5, with 9 bases aligning to TRBD1. V lost 2 bases to trimming and J lost 2 bases; unmatched junction nucleotides: 4. CDR1 and CDR2 (germline): SNHLY, FYNNEI. The CDR3 has 16 amino acids. This CDR3 is CASSELGQGRNQPQHF. The CDR3 DNA sequence: TGTGCCAGCAGTGAACTTGGACAGGGGCGCAATCAGCCCCAGCATTTT.

The J gene is TRBJ2-7, the V gene TRBV27, with D hard to call. CDR3 size: 12 residues. The ends were cut back, 6 bases at V and 6 bases at J, with 12 bases in the middle. Germline V CDR1 and CDR2: MNHEY, SMNVEV (reference sequence). The chain's CDR3 is CASSRALGEQYF. The CDR3 DNA sequence: TGTGCCAGCAGCCGGGCGTTAGGCGAGCAGTACTTC.

The rearrangement uses TRBV18 and TRBJ1-1; no definite D call. Trimming pared 3 bases from V and 5 bases from J, leaving 10 bases between. The CDR3 sequence is 13 residues long. Germline CDR1 reads KGHSH; CDR2 reads LQKENI. The CDR3 DNA sequence: TGTGCCAGCTCACCTGGGTGGCGGACTGAAGCTTTCTTT. Its protein product is CASSPGWRTEAFF.

The rearrangement uses TRBV10-3 and TRBJ1-5; 7 bases line up with TRBD1. The V segment lost 10 bases and the J segment 4 bases; nucleotides outside the gene matches: 10. This CDR3 has 14 residues. From germline, CDR1 is ENHRY and CDR2 SYGVKD. The CDR3 DNA reads TGTGCCACCTCGCGGGGGACAGCTAATCAGCCCCAGCATTTT. As protein: CATSRGTANQPQHF.

This chain connects TRBV25-1 to TRBJ2-7; no clear D gene. Trimming took 6 bases from V and 3 from J, leaving 12 bases between them. This CDR3 is 13 amino acids long. Germline loops: CDR1 MGHDK, CDR2 SYGVNS. As DNA, the CDR3 is TGTGCCAGCAGAAATGAGGCATTCTACGAGCAGTACTTC. Translating it yields CASRNEAFYEQYF.

Remarks on this clone: Other DNA sequences of this sample code for an identical CDR3. This chain links TRBV7-2 with TRBJ1-3, with D perhaps matching TRBD1 (5 bases). The germline V and J ends were trimmed by 0 bases and 3 bases, with 9 bases remaining between them. The CDR3 spans 15 residues. Germline loops: CDR1 SGHTA, CDR2 FQGNSA. CDR3 protein: CASSLAGARGNTIYF. The CDR3 nucleotides read TGTGCCAGCAGCTTAGCAGGGGCGCGTGGAAACACCATATATTTT. The full variable domain, with the rest looked up from reference TRBV7-2 and TRBJ1-3, is GAGVSQSPSNKVTEKGKDVELRCDPISGHTALYWYRQSLGQGLEFLIYFQGNSAPDKSGLPSDRFSAERTGGSVSTLTIQRTQQEDSAVYLCASSLAGARGNTIYFGEGSWLTVV.

This chain connects TRBV15 to TRBJ1-2; 7 bases map to TRBD1. This CDR3 contains 15 residues. The germline gives CDR1 LNHNV, CDR2 YYDKDF (reference sequence). Germline trimming cut 5 bases from V and 1 base from J; bases unmatched to any gene: 7. DNA for the CDR3: TGTGCCACCAGCGACACGGACAGGCTTAACTATGGCTACACCTTC. Translating it yields CATSDTDRLNYGYTF.